The entry that follows covers one TCR beta chain sequence. The data were obtained in a study of T-cell reconstitution after alpha-beta-depleted transplantation in children. Using unique molecular identifiers, the investigators prepared the TCRbeta library. TCRdb ran MiXCR on the PCR reads and lists one entry per CDR3 protein. The data show around 370,000 distinct CDR3 sequences, roughly 16% seen once. Trimming removed 6 bases from V and 2 bases from J, with 12 bases in between. This CDR3 region has 13 residues. Germline V gives CDR1 SQVTM, CDR2 ANQGSEA. This sample comprised PBMCs, mostly from graft donor cells, obtained 360 days after TCRalphabeta/CD19-depleted stem cell transplant. V and J are TRBV29-1 and TRBJ2-3, with D maybe TRBD2 (5 bases). The sequence was obtained from a male patient aged 2-9 years who had a stem cell transplant for acute lymphoblastic leukemia, so the T cells may come from the graft donor. CDR3 in DNA: TGCAGCGTAGAGCGGATACTCACAGATACGCAGTATTTT. Protein product: CSVERILTDTQYF.